Following are 17 T cell receptor beta chains from one sample sequenced in a study of OX40 agonist ivuxolimab in advanced cancers. Using immunoSEQ multiplex PCR, the repertoire was profiled, and TCRdb retains in-frame clones only, with some absent. The sample has tens of thousands of clones; approximately 86% are singletons. The material was CD4+ or CD8+ T cells sorted from blood, obtained in a trial of the OX40 agonist ivuxolimab. These receptors all come from an adult with an advanced solid tumor such as melanoma, head and neck, liver or kidney cancer.

This chain connects TRBV6-1 to TRBJ1-1; no clear D gene. The CDR3 is made up of 15 amino acids. Germline CDR1 is MNHNS and CDR2 is SASEGT. Trimming cost V 5 bases and J 1 base, with 14 bases left between them. The CDR3 loop reads CASSPSRVKNTEAFF. CDR3 in DNA: TGTGCCAGCAGTCCAAGTAGGGTTAAGAACACTGAAGCTTTCTTT.

This chain uses TRBV2 with TRBJ2-2; a weak D match, TRBD2 (8 bases). Between the trimmed V and J ends, which lost 6 bases and 0 bases, there was a span of 14 bases. CDR1 SNHLY and CDR2 FYNNEI come from the germline V gene. This CDR3 has 16 residues. Here the CDR3 reads CASRGLGQANTGELFF. The CDR3 DNA sequence: TGTGCCAGCAGGGGACTAGGACAGGCGAACACCGGGGAGCTGTTTTTT.

V gene TRBV6-5 combines with J gene TRBJ2-5, with TRBD2 as a possible D gene (5 bases). Looked up from germline, CDR1 is MNHEY and CDR2 is SVGAGI. V was pared by 0 bases and J by 2 bases, with 10 bases between. The CDR3 runs to 15 residues. CDR3 protein: CASSYSRGRQETQYF. CDR3 nucleotide sequence: TGTGCCAGCAGTTACTCGCGAGGGAGACAAGAGACCCAGTACTTC.

The rearrangement links TRBV10-3 to TRBJ2-1, with D perhaps given as TRBD1 or TRBD2 (6 bases each). CDR3 length equals 14 residues. Per the germline V gene, CDR1 is ENHRY and CDR2 is SYGVKD. Trimming stripped 4 bases from V and 3 bases from J, with 10 bases between. CDR3 sequence reads: CAISGGRGYNEQFF. CDR3 DNA sequence: TGTGCCATCAGTGGGGGGCGGGGCTACAATGAGCAGTTCTTC.

The chain carries TRBV14 and TRBJ2-3; possible D gene TRBD2, 7 bases. CDR3 length equals 14 residues. With 4 bases removed from V and 4 bases from J, the gap between germline ends came to 12 bases. Germline CDR1 and CDR2: SGHDN and FVKESK. For the CDR3, the DNA is TGTGCCAGCAGCCTTTGGGGGGGCGCAGATACGCAGTATTTT. This translates into CASSLWGGADTQYF. The full variable domain, rest sourced from reference TRBV14 and TRBJ2-3, is EAGVTQFPSHSVIEKGQTVTLRCDPISGHDNLYWYRRVMGKEIKFLLHFVKESKQDESGMPNNRFLAERTGGTYSTLKVQPAELEDSGVYFCASSLWGGADTQYFGPGTRLTVL.

The CDR3 DNA reads as TGCGCCAGCAGGGAAGGGGACGTCTACGAGCAGTACTTC. It specifies CASREGDVYEQYF. The genes are TRBV5-1 and TRBJ2-7; D could derive from TRBD1 or TRBD2 (5 bases each). The CDR3 runs to 13 residues. Germline CDR1 is SGHRS and CDR2 is YFSETQ. V was clipped by 5 bases and J by 3 bases, with 12 bases between them.

This chain connects TRBV27 to TRBJ2-1, with 8 bases fitting TRBD2. Unmatched junction bases numbered 5, after V lost 5 bases and J lost 2 bases. CDR1 is MNHEY, CDR2 SMNVEV, per germline (reference sequence). This CDR3 has 15 amino acids. The CDR3 DNA follows: TGTGCCAGCAGTGTCGGACTAGCAGCCTACAATGAGCAGTTCTTC. Protein product: CASSVGLAAYNEQFF.

The chain has TRBV7-2 and TRBJ2-1; the match to TRBD1 covers 7 bases. This CDR3 is built from 15 residues. Germline V CDR1 and CDR2: SGHTA, FQGNSA. Losses at the gene ends were 2 bases for V and 2 bases for J; bases not matched to a gene: 3. The CDR3, as DNA: TGTGCCAGCAGCTTAACGCAGGGGGCCTACAATGAGCAGTTCTTC. As protein: CASSLTQGAYNEQFF.

Of note for this clone: The junction does not match germline at one end; this may be a read error. The chain carries TRBV18 and TRBJ1-3; TRBD1 matches at 9 bases. This CDR3 has 19 residues. The germline V gene encodes CDR1 KGHSH and CDR2 LQKENI. The CDR3 is CASSPPGTGRPPSGNTIYF. The CDR3, as DNA: TGTGCCAGCTCGCCACCCGGGACAGGGCGCCCCCCCTCTGGAAACACCATATATTTT.

Remarks on this clone: At one end, the junction sequence differs from germline, possibly due to a read error. The chain joins TRBV10-3 to TRBJ1-6; D may be TRBD1 (6 bases). The CDR3 sequence is 13 residues long. Germline V CDR1 and CDR2: ENHRY, SYGVKD. For the CDR3, the DNA is TGTGCCACCAGTAGGGACATGAATTCACCCCTCCACTTT. This gives the protein CATSRDMNSPLHF.

This clone has only a few counts. The chain combines TRBV2 with TRBJ1-3, with 9 positions matching TRBD1. In germline, CDR1 is SNHLY, CDR2 FYNNEI. With 6 bases clipped from V and 0 bases from J, the junction kept 12 bases outside the gene matches. The CDR3 has 18 amino acids. CDR3 coding DNA: TGTGCCAGCAGGCCGGGACAGGGAGTGACCGACTCTGGAAACACCATATATTTT. Translated: CASRPGQGVTDSGNTIYF.

This clone came up once. V gene TRBV12-5 combines with J gene TRBJ1-6; the match to TRBD1 covers 7 bases. Germline V gene data show CDR1 as LGHNT and CDR2 as FRNRAP. The CDR3 consists of 14 residues. J was trimmed by 7 bases and V by 6 bases; bases with no gene match: 6. CDR3 loop: CASGQGSGNSPLHF. CDR3 coding DNA: TGTGCTAGTGGACAGGGGAGCGGCAATTCACCCCTCCACTTT. The full variable domain, rest sourced from reference TRBV12-5 and TRBJ1-6, is DARVTQTPRHKVTEMGQEVTMRCQPILGHNTVFWYRQTMMQGLELLAYFRNRAPLDDSGMPKDRFSAEMPDATLATLKIQPSEPRDSAVYFCASGQGSGNSPLHFGNGTRLTVT.

On this clone itself: Mismatch with germline at one junction end may stem from a read error. The chain is built from TRBV5-4 and TRBJ1-6, with 7 bases that match TRBD1. This CDR3 comprises 15 residues. Germline CDR1 reads SGHNT; CDR2 reads YYREEE (reference sequence). The CDR3 spells CASSQDDRATRPLHF. CDR3 DNA: TGCGCCAGCAGCCAGGACGACAGGGCAACGCGGCCCCTCCACTTT.

V usage is TRBV5-1 and J usage is TRBJ1-4; 8 nucleotides agree with TRBD1. V shed 2 bases, J shed 3 bases, and the junction held 6 bases outside the gene matches. Germline CDR1 SGHRS, CDR2 YFSETQ. This CDR3 region has 16 residues. CDR3 sequence: CASSLGDRGSNEKLFF. In DNA form, the CDR3 reads TGCGCCAGCAGCTTAGGCGACAGGGGATCTAATGAAAAACTGTTTTTT. Filled out from reference TRBV5-1 and TRBJ1-4, the complete variable domain reads KAGVTQTPRYLIKTRGQQVTLSCSPISGHRSVSWYQQTPGQGLQFLFEYFSETQRNKGNFPGRFSGRQFSNSRSEMNVSTLELGDSALYLCASSLGDRGSNEKLFFGSGTQLSVL.

The chain combines TRBV7-3 with TRBJ2-2, with 13 positions matching TRBD2. This CDR3 has 18 amino acids. The junction had 8 bases not matched to a gene; V was cut back by 2 bases and J by 5 bases. Germline V gene sequence: CDR1 SGHTA, CDR2 FQGTGA. The CDR3 DNA reads as TGTGCCAGCAGCTTAGTACGAAGACTAGCGGGGGGAACCGGGGAGCTGTTTTTT. Residues: CASSLVRRLAGGTGELFF. The full variable domain, rest sourced from reference TRBV7-3 and TRBJ2-2, is GAGVSQTPSNKVTEKGKYVELRCDPISGHTALYWYRQSLGQGPEFLIYFQGTGAADDSGLPNDRFFAVRPEGSVSTLKIQRTERGDSAVYLCASSLVRRLAGGTGELFFGEGSRLTVL.

The chain couples TRBV14 to TRBJ1-2; perhaps TRBD1 as D (6 bases). The CDR3 contains 15 residues. With 5 bases removed from V and 1 base from J, the gap between germline ends came to 14 bases. Germline values: CDR1 SGHDN, CDR2 FVKESK. This CDR3 reads CASSSGQTLNYGYTF. The CDR3 DNA sequence: TGTGCCAGCAGCTCCGGACAGACCCTTAACTATGGCTACACCTTC.

The chain is built from TRBV18 and TRBJ1-2; possibly TRBD1 for D (5 bases). This CDR3 has 16 amino acids. Trimming stripped 3 bases from V and 5 bases from J, with 19 bases between. The germline CDR1 and CDR2 sequences are KGHSH and LQKENI. CDR3 in amino acids: CASSPSGTEKGYGYTF. The CDR3 nucleotides are TGTGCCAGCTCACCCTCGGGCACCGAAAAGGGGTATGGCTACACCTTC.